Below, 9 T cell receptor beta chains from the same sample are listed, as sequenced in a study of shared clonotypes between healthy human individuals. Here immunoSEQ multiplex PCR was the method, and the copy in TCRdb shows in-frame clones only, minus some. The data show around 440,000 clones, roughly 80% seen once. Sequencing was done on a sample of PBMCs. Source of these receptors: a woman between 40 and 50 years old in good health. Some clones in this sample may be carry-over from other donors' samples.

As concerns this clone: A single base is all that separates this from a far larger clone, so a read error is likely. The rearrangement links TRBV6-6 to TRBJ2-3; D call uncertain. The CDR3 sequence is 15 residues long. Germline V CDR1 and CDR2: MNHNY, SVGAGI (reference sequence). V was clipped by 6 bases and J by 2 bases, with 15 bases between them. The CDR3 region is CASRTARPSTDTQYF. CDR3 DNA: TGTGCCAGCAGGACCGCGAGGCCATCCACAGATACGCAGTATTTT.

Remarks on this clone: This specimen includes other DNA sequences encoding the same CDR3. The J gene is TRBJ1-5, the V gene TRBV28, with 7 positions matching TRBD1. The germline CDR1 and CDR2 sequences are MDHEN and SYDVKM. CDR3 length equals 16 residues. Losses at the gene ends were 5 bases for V and 0 bases for J; bases not matched to a gene: 7. Written as DNA, the CDR3 is TGTGCCAGCAGTCTAGGGGGCGGTTATAGCAATCAGCCCCAGCATTTT. Protein product: CASSLGGGYSNQPQHF.

Worth noting for this clone: With a far larger clone one base away, a read error is the likely cause. The genes are TRBV9 and TRBJ2-5; D gene unclear. Between the trimmed V and J ends, which lost 0 bases and 3 bases, there was a span of 3 bases. This CDR3 has 12 residues. Per germline, CDR1 SGDLS and CDR2 YYNGEE. CDR3 coding DNA: TGTGCCAGCAGCGTAGAGGAAGAGACCCAGTACTTC. This sequence encodes CASSVEEETQYF.

The chain employs TRBV28 and TRBJ2-5, with a weak D call TRBD2 (5 bases). The CDR3 length is 17 residues. Germline V lookup: CDR1 MDHEN, CDR2 SYDVKM. The V end lost 1 base, the J end lost 0 bases, and 15 bases lay between the germline ends. The CDR3 region is CASSLLVGWENQETQYF. The CDR3 DNA reads TGTGCCAGCAGTTTATTGGTTGGCTGGGAGAACCAAGAGACCCAGTACTTC.

This chain connects TRBV30 to TRBJ2-7; D might be TRBD1 (5 bases). This CDR3 has 11 residues. Trimming shortened V by 5 bases and J by 4 bases, and 9 bases separated the two germline ends. Germline CDR1 GTSNPN, CDR2 SVGIG (reference sequence). CDR3 protein: CAWGALYEQYF. In DNA, the CDR3 is TGTGCCTGGGGGGCGTTATACGAGCAGTACTTC.

This clone was seen many times. Distinct nucleotide sequences in the sample also encode this CDR3. The chain uses TRBV27 and TRBJ1-1, with D unresolved. Deletions cut 6 bases from V and 4 bases from J, with 12 bases between. This CDR3 has 13 residues. Germline loops: CDR1 MNHEY, CDR2 SMNVEV (reference sequence). The CDR3 bases are TGTGCCAGCAGACCCCCTTGGGGCACTGAAGCTTTCTTT. Its translation: CASRPPWGTEAFF.

J is TRBJ2-7 and V is TRBV5-1; 8 positions agree with TRBD1. The CDR3 has 17 amino acids. Looked up from germline, CDR1 is SGHRS and CDR2 is YFSETQ. Germline trimming cut 3 bases from V and 3 bases from J; bases unmatched to any gene: 14. DNA of the CDR3: TGCGCCAGCAGCTGGTCCGCGTTTGGACAGGGCCTCTACGAGCAGTACTTC. Protein sequence: CASSWSAFGQGLYEQYF.

Regarding this clone: A read error may be the cause here, since a much bigger clone is one base away. This CDR3 reads CASSLDFRAEQCF. The CDR3 DNA is TGTGCCAGCAGCTTAGATTTCAGGGCCGAGCAGTGCTTC. J is TRBJ2-7 and V is TRBV11-2, with a tentative D call TRBD1 (5 bases). CDR3 size: 13 residues. Germline V gene lookup returns CDR1 SGHAT and CDR2 FQNNGV.

The chain combines TRBV4-2 with TRBJ2-6; D perhaps matches TRBD2 (6 bases). This CDR3 spans 22 amino acids. V lost 0 bases to trimming and J lost 2 bases, with 26 bases between them. Germline loops: CDR1 LGHNA, CDR2 YNFKEQ. The CDR3 sequence is CASSQDLSWDFVRSTGANVLTF. CDR3 coding DNA: TGTGCCAGCAGCCAAGATCTTAGTTGGGACTTCGTTAGGTCTACTGGGGCCAACGTCCTGACTTTC.